This record concerns one T cell receptor beta chain sequence. V shed 0 bases and J shed 8 bases, with 19 bases lying between them. CDR3 size: 16 residues. CDR1 and CDR2 from the germline V gene are SGHRS and YFSETQ. This specimen comes from a study of T cell changes during pregnancy in multiple sclerosis. Measured with immunoSEQ multiplex PCR; TCRdb has only the in-frame clones, and not every one. This table has 70,000 or so clones, 75% to 95% appearing once. This TCR was sampled from a female donor in good health, enrolled as a control in a pregnancy study. This specimen consisted of peripheral blood, obtained in the third trimester of pregnancy. This chain uses TRBV5-1 with TRBJ2-3, with D perhaps matching TRBD2 (6 bases). The CDR3 sequence: CASSLEGLRPLGTQYF. As DNA, the CDR3 is TGCGCCAGCAGCTTGGAGGGACTGAGGCCCCTCGGTACGCAGTATTTT. The whole variable domain, remainder taken from reference TRBV5-1 and TRBJ2-3, is KAGVTQTPRYLIKTRGQQVTLSCSPISGHRSVSWYQQTPGQGLQFLFEYFSETQRNKGNFPGRFSGRQFSNSRSEMNVSTLELGDSALYLCASSLEGLRPLGTQYFGPGTRLTVL.